What follows describes a single T cell receptor (beta chain). PCR was performed using 60 Vbeta and 13 Jbeta primers. The assay was immunoSEQ multiplex PCR, and TCRdb's table has in-frame clones only and misses some. Of 150,000 to 200,000 clones listed, 85% are singletons. This sample is part of a study of cytomegalovirus exposure and HLA in healthy donors. V gave up 4 bases and J gave up 7 bases, with 16 bases separating them. Germline-derived CDR1 and CDR2 are MDHEN and SYDVKM. The CDR3 contains 15 residues. V usage is TRBV28 and J usage is TRBJ2-2; D possibly corresponds to TRBD1 (5 bases). The TCR originated in a woman between 45 and 65 years old in good health and CMV-seronegative. Sequenced material: PBMCs. The CDR3 spells CASSSGGLRVGELFF. The CDR3 nucleotides read TGTGCCAGCAGTTCCGGCGGCCTCAGGGTCGGGGAGCTGTTTTTT. Full variable domain (missing parts from reference TRBV28 and TRBJ2-2): DVKVTQSSRYLVKRTGEKVFLECVQDMDHENMFWYRQDPGLGLRLIYFSYDVKMKEKGDIPEGYSVSREKKERFSLILESASTNQTSMYLCASSSGGLRVGELFFGEGSRLTVL.